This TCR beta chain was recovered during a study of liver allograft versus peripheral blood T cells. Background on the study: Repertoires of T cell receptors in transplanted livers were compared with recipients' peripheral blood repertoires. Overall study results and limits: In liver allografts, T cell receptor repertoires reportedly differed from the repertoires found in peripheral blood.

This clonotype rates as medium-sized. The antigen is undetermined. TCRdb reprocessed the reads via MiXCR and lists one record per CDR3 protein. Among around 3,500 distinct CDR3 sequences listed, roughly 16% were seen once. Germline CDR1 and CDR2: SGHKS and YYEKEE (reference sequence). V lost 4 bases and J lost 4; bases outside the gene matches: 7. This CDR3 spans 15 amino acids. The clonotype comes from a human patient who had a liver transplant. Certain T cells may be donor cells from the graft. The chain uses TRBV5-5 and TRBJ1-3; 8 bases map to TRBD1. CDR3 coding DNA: TGTGCCAGCAGCGTCCGACAGGGGACAGGAAACACCATATATTTT. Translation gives CASSVRQGTGNTIYF.